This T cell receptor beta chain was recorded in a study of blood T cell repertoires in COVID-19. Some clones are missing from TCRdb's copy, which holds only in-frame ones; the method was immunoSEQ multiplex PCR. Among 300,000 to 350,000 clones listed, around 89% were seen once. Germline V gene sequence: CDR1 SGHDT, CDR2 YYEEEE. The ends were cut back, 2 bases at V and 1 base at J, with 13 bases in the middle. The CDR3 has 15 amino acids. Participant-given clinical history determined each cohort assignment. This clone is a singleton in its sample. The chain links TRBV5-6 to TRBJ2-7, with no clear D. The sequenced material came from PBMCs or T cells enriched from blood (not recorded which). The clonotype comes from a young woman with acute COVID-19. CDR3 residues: CASSFSSIGSYEQYF. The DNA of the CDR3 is TGTGCCAGCAGCTTCTCCTCGATCGGGTCCTACGAGCAGTACTTC.